This TCR beta chain was documented in a study of OX40 agonist ivuxolimab in advanced cancers. The repertoire was sequenced with immunoSEQ multiplex PCR; TCRdb's copy has only in-frame clones and lacks some. Among 37,000 or so clones, 74% were seen once, and the ten largest hold around 20%. The CDR3 has 14 residues. Germline values: CDR1 GTSNPN, CDR2 SVGIG (reference sequence). Trimming pared 2 bases from V and 0 bases from J, leaving 10 bases between. Sequenced here: CD4+ or CD8+ T cells sorted from blood, sampled in a trial of the OX40 agonist ivuxolimab. This receptor was identified in an adult with an advanced solid tumor such as melanoma, head and neck, liver or kidney cancer. V usage is TRBV30 and J usage is TRBJ1-1; D is unclear. Written as DNA, the CDR3 is TGTGCCTGGAGTCGAGGACGGCTGAACACTGAAGCTTTCTTT. Its translation is CAWSRGRLNTEAFF.